This TCR beta chain was sequenced in a study of blood T cells in healthy people across ages. Healthy individuals of Caucasian origin from Russia, aged roughly 6 to 100, served as donors. Primed by a sample-barcoded 5' primer and a J-beta primer mix, a second PCR proceeded for roughly 6 to 12 cycles. Each cDNA molecule was tagged by a template-switch adaptor with 12 random nucleotides. Each CDR3 protein is one row after TCRdb ran MiXCR on the 5' RACE reads. The data contain roughly 800,000 distinct CDR3 sequences, 58% of them singletons. The CDR3 consists of 16 residues. Germline V CDR1 and CDR2: SGHTA, FQGNSA. Study-wide results and limits: Both higher diversity and more naive CD4+ cells marked long-lived donors when set against aged donors.

This clonotype was counted once. Its specificity is unknown. Sequencing input: blood. The chain links TRBV7-2 to TRBJ2-4; D perhaps matches TRBD1 (6 bases). The J call is uncertain, as TRBJ2-7 better fits the DNA end. The sequence was obtained from a man younger than 45 in good health. CDR3 in DNA: TGTGCCAGCAGCTTAGGGGGAACAGGGAAAGCCTACGAGCAGTACTTC. It encodes CASSLGGTGKAYEQYF.